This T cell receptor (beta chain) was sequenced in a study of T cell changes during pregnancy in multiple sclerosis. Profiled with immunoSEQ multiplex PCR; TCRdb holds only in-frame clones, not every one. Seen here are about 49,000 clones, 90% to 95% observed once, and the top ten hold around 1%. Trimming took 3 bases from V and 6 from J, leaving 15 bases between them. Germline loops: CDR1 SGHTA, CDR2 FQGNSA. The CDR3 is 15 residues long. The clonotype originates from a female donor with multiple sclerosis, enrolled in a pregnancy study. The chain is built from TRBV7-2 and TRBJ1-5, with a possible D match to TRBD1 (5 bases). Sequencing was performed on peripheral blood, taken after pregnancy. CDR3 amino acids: CASSFDQGRGQPQHF. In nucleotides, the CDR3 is TGTGCCAGCAGCTTCGATCAGGGTAGGGGTCAGCCCCAGCATTTT.